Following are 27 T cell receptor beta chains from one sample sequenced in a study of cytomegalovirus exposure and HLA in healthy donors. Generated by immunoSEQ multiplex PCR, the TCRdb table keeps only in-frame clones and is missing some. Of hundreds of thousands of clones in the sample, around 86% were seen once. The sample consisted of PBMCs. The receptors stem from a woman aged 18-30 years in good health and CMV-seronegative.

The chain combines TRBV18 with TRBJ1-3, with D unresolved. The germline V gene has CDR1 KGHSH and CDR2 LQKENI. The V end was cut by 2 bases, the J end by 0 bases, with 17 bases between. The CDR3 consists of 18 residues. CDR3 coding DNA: TGTGCCAGCTCACCAATAATAGAGAAACCATCCTCTGGAAACACCATATATTTT. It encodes CASSPIIEKPSSGNTIYF.

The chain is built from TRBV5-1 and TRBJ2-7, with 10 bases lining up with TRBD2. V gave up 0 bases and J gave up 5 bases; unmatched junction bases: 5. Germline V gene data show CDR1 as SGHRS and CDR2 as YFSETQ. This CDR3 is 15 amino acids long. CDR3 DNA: TGCGCCAGCAGCTTGGCTAGCGGGAGTTCGGACGAGCAGTACTTC. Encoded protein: CASSLASGSSDEQYF.

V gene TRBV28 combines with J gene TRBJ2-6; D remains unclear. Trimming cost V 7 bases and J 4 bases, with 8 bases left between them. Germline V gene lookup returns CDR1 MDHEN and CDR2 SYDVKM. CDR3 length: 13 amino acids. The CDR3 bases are TGTGCCAGCACCCTCCTGGGGGCCAACGTCCTGACTTTC. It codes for CASTLLGANVLTF.

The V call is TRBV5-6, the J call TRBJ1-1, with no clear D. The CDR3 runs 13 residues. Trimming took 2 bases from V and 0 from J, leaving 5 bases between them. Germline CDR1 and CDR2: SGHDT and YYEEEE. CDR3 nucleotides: TGTGCCAGCAGCTTCTCTGTGAACACTGAAGCTTTCTTT. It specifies CASSFSVNTEAFF.

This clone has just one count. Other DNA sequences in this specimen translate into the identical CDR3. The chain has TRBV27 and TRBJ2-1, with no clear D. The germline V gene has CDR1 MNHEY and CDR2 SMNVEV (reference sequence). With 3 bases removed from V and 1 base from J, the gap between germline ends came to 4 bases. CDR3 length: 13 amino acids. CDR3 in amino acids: CASSFSSYNEQFF. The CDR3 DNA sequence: TGTGCCAGCAGTTTTTCGTCCTACAATGAGCAGTTCTTC.

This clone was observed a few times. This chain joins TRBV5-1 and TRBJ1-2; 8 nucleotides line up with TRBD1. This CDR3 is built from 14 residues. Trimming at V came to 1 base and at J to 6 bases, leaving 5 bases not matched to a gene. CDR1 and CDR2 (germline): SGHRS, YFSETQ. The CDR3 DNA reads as TGCGCCAGCAGCTTGCTTGCAGGGGGCGATGGCTACACCTTC. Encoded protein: CASSLLAGGDGYTF. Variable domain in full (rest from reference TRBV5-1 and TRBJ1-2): KAGVTQTPRYLIKTRGQQVTLSCSPISGHRSVSWYQQTPGQGLQFLFEYFSETQRNKGNFPGRFSGRQFSNSRSEMNVSTLELGDSALYLCASSLLAGGDGYTFGSGTRLTVV.

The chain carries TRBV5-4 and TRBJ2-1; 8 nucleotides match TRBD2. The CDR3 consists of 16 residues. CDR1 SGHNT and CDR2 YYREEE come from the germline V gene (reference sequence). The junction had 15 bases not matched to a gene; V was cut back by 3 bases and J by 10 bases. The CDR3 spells CASSSQSRAGAGEQFF. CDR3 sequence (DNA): TGTGCCAGCAGCTCCCAGAGTCGAGCGGGGGCGGGGGAGCAGTTCTTC. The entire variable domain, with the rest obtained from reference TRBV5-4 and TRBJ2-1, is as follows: ETGVTQSPTHLIKTRGQQVTLRCSSQSGHNTVSWYQQALGQGPQFIFQYYREEENGRGNFPPRFSGLQFPNYSSELNVNALELDDSALYLCASSSQSRAGAGEQFFGPGTRLTVL.

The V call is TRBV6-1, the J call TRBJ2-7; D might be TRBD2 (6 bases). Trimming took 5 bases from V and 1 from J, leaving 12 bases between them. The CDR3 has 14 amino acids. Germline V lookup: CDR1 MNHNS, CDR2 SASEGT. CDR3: CASSRRGASYEQYF. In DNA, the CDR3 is TGTGCCAGCAGTAGGAGGGGAGCATCCTACGAGCAGTACTTC.

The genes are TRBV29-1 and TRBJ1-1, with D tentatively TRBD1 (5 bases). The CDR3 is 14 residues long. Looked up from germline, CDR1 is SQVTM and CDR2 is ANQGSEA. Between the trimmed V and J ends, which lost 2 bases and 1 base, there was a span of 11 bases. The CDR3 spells CSVESWQGNTEAFF. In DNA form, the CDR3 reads TGCAGCGTTGAAAGCTGGCAGGGGAACACTGAAGCTTTCTTT.

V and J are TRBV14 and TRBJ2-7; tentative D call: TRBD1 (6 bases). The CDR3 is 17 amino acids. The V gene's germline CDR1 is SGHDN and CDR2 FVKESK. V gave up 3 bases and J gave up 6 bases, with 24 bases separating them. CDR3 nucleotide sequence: TGTGCCAGCAGCCAGACACCTACAGGGTCGTTGAGGTCCGAGCAGTACTTC. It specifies CASSQTPTGSLRSEQYF.

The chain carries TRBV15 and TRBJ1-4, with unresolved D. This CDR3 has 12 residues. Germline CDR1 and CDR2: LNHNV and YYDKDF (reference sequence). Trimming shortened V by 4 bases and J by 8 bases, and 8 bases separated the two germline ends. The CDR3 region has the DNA TGTGCCACCAGCAAACTCCGGGAAAAACTGTTTTTT. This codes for CATSKLREKLFF.

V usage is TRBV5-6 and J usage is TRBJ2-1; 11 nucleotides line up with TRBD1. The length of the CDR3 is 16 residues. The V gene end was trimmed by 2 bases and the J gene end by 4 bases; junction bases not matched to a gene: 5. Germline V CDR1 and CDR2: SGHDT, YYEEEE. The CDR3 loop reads CASSFLRDRGYNEQFF. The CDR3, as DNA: TGTGCCAGCAGCTTTCTCCGGGACAGGGGGTACAATGAGCAGTTCTTC.

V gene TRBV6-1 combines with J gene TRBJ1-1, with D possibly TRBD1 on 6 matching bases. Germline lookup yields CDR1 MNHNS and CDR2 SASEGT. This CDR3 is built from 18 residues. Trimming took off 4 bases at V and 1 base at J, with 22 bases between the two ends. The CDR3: CASSVDPLLWGPNTEAFF. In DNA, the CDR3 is TGTGCCAGCAGTGTGGACCCCCTTTTGTGGGGGCCGAACACTGAAGCTTTCTTT.

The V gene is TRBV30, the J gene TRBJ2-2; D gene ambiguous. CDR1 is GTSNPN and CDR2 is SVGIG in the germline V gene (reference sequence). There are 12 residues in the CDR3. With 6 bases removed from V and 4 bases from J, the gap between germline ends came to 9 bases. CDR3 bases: TGTGCCTGTACGAAGAGCACCGGGGAGCTGTTTTTT. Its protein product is CACTKSTGELFF.

Here the CDR3 DNA reads TGCGCCAGCAGCTTGAGGACTAGCGGAACTTACAGCACAGATACGCAGTATTTT. This sequence encodes CASSLRTSGTYSTDTQYF. The rearrangement links TRBV5-1 to TRBJ2-3; 10 positions agree with TRBD2. CDR3 length: 18 residues. In germline, CDR1 is SGHRS, CDR2 YFSETQ. J gave up 0 bases and V 1 base, and 8 bases lay outside the gene matches.

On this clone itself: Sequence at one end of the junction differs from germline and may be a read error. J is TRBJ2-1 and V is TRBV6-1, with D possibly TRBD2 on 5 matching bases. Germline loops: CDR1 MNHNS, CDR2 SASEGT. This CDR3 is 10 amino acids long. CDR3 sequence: CASSDTSGIF. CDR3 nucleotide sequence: TGTGCCAGCAGTGACACCTCCGGGATCTTC.

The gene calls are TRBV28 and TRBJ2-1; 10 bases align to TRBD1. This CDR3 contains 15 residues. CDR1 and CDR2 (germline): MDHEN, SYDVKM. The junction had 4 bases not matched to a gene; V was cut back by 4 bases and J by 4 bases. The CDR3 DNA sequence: TGTGCCAGCAGTTCACCGGGACAGGGGTACAATGAGCAGTTCTTC. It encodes CASSSPGQGYNEQFF.

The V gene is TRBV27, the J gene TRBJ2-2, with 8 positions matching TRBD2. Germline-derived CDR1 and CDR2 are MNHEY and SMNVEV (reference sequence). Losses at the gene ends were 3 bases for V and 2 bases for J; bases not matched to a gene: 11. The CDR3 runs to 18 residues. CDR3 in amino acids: CASSLGQPGGNNTGELFF. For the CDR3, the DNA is TGTGCCAGCAGTTTGGGCCAGCCGGGAGGGAACAACACCGGGGAGCTGTTTTTT.

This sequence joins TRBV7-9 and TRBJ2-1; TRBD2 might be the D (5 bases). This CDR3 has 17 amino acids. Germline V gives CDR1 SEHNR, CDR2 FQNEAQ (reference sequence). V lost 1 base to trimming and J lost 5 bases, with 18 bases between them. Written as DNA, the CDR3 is TGTGCCAGCAGCTTAGATCCGGGATGGGAACCAGACAATGAGCAGTTCTTC. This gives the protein CASSLDPGWEPDNEQFF.

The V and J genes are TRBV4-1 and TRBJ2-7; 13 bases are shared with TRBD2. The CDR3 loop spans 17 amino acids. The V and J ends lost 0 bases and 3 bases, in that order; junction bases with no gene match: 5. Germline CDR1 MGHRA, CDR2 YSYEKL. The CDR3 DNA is TGCGCCAGCAGCCAAGAGACTAGCGGGAGGCCCAACTACGAGCAGTACTTC. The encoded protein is CASSQETSGRPNYEQYF.

CDR3 DNA sequence: TGTGCCAGCAGCGGACAGGCGGCCTATGGCTACACCTTC. Amino acids: CASSGQAAYGYTF. V is TRBV7-9 and J is TRBJ1-2, with 7 bases fitting TRBD1. The CDR3 is made up of 13 amino acids. Germline V lookup: CDR1 SEHNR, CDR2 FQNEAQ (reference sequence). With V trimmed by 5 bases and J by 4 bases, 4 bases remained unmatched. The full variable domain, its missing parts supplied by reference TRBV7-9 and TRBJ1-2, is DTGVSQNPRHKITKRGQNVTFRCDPISEHNRLYWYRQTLGQGPEFLTYFQNEAQLEKSRLLSDRFSAERPKGSFSTLEIQRTEQGDSAMYLCASSGQAAYGYTFGSGTRLTVV.

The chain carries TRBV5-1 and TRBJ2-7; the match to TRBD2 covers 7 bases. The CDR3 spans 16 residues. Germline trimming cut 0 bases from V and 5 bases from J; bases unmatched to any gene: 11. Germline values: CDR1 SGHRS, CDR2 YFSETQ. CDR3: CASSLGASGGLNEQYF. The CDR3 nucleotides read TGCGCCAGCAGCTTGGGGGCTAGCGGTGGACTCAACGAGCAGTACTTC.

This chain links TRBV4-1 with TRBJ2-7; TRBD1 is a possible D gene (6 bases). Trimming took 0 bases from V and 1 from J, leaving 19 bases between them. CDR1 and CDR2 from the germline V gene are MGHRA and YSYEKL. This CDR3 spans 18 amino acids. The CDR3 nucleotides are TGCGCCAGCAGCCAAGAGGGGTCAGGGCGAGGGGGATCCTACGAGCAGTACTTC. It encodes CASSQEGSGRGGSYEQYF.

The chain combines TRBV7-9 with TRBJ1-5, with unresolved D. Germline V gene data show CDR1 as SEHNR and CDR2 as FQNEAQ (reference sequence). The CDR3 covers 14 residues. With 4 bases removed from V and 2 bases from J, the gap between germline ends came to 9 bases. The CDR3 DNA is TGTGCCAGCAGCTCAGACATGGGCAATCAGCCCCAGCATTTT. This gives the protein CASSSDMGNQPQHF.

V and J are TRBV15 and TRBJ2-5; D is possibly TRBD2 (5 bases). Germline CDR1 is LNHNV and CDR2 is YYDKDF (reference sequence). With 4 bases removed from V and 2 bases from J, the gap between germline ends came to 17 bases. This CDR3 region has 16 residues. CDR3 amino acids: CATSTSPREIQETQYF. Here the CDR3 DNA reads TGTGCCACCAGCACGTCCCCAAGGGAGATACAAGAGACCCAGTACTTC.

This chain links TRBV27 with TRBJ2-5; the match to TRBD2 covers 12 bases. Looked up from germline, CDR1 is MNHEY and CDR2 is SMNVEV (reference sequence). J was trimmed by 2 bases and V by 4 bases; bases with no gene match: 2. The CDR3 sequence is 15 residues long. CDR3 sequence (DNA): TGTGCCAGCAGTTCCCTAGCGGGAGGGCAAGAGACCCAGTACTTC. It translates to CASSSLAGGQETQYF.

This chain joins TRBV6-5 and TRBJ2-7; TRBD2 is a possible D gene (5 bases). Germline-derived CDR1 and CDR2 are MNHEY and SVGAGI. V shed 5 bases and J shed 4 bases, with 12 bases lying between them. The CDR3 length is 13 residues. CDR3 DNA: TGTGCCAGCAGTCCGGACGGGATATACGAGCAGTACTTC. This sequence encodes CASSPDGIYEQYF.